This is a list of T cell receptor beta chains from one sample in a study of cytomegalovirus exposure and HLA in healthy donors. Libraries were prepared by immunoSEQ multiplex PCR; TCRdb keeps only in-frame clonotypes and omits some of them. The table lists 150,000 to 200,000 clones. The sample comprised PBMCs. The source is a man aged 25-45 years in good health and CMV-seronegative. The CDR3 runs from the conserved cysteine through the conserved F or W. The order of the fields is D gene, V gene, J gene, CDR3 protein. D genes are given only for firm matches.

>NA|TRBV10-2|TRBJ2-2
CASRGGPGELFF
>NA|TRBV30|TRBJ1-1
CAWTTGLGTEAFF
>TRBD2|TRBV9|TRBJ2-1
CASSLGGLAGDEQFF
>TRBD1|TRBV2|TRBJ1-5
CASRGTGGGHGNQPQHF
>TRBD2|TRBV19|TRBJ2-3
CASSIAGGPDTQYF
>TRBD1|TRBV29-1|TRBJ1-6
CSVEPTDREVYSPLHF
>TRBD1|TRBV6-1|TRBJ1-5
CASSVDREVTQPQHF
>NA|TRBV2|TRBJ2-2
CASSTAGNTGELFF
>NA|TRBV5-1|TRBJ1-2
CASGEGYGYTF
>TRBD1|TRBV28|TRBJ2-7
CASRTLPGQGANEQYF
>TRBD2|TRBV25-1|TRBJ2-5
CASSSWTSGQETQYF
>NA|TRBV6-1|TRBJ1-4
CASSVGEGLFF
>NA|TRBV7-9|TRBJ1-2
CASSRLGEGTTRNYGYTF
>TRBD2|TRBV7-9|TRBJ2-3
CASSFSVGGSTDTQYF
>NA|TRBV4-1|TRBJ1-3
CASSQLRDSGNTIYF
>NA|TRBV27|TRBJ1-2
CASSLRGAGRGYTF
>TRBD1|TRBV7-9|TRBJ1-2
CASSPLDRGPNYGYTF
>NA|TRBV29-1|TRBJ2-5
CSVGSAGLETQYF
>NA|TRBV7-2|TRBJ2-5
CASSLAGGRQETQYF
>NA|TRBV10-3|TRBJ1-5
CAISESTVNQPQHF
>NA|TRBV19|TRBJ1-5
CASSILGGRGAYSNQPQHF
>TRBD1|TRBV11-2|TRBJ1-2
CASSQEGTGITYGYTF
>TRBD1|TRBV5-1|TRBJ2-2
CASSQGQGANTGELFF
>TRBD1|TRBV15|TRBJ2-7
CATSSGRGQTTDEQYF
>TRBD1|TRBV29-1|TRBJ1-1
CSVVGQRGIAEAFF
>TRBD2|TRBV7-2|TRBJ2-5
CASSPGTSGGLRKTQYF
>NA|TRBV5-6|TRBJ1-6
CASSRPGTYNSPLHF
>NA|TRBV28|TRBJ2-7
CASSSYGSSYEQYF
>TRBD1|TRBV7-2|TRBJ2-5
CASSLVGQGARETQYF
>TRBD1|TRBV6-5|NA
CASSSPGQGFIYEQYF
>NA|TRBV4-3|TRBJ2-7
CASSQGLTSTYEQYF
>TRBD1|TRBV5-1|TRBJ1-5
CASSPAGQGMNQPQHF
>TRBD1|TRBV4-2|TRBJ1-5
CASSQGGQNSNQPQHF
>NA|TRBV7-9|TRBJ1-5
CASSSDQPQHF
>TRBD1|TRBV2|TRBJ1-1
CASKQGVTEAFF
>NA|TRBV18|TRBJ1-2
CASSPGGNYGYTF
>NA|TRBV29-1|TRBJ2-5
CSVREETQYF
>TRBD1|TRBV9|TRBJ1-1
CASSLLRDRGAEAFF
>NA|TRBV9|TRBJ1-2
CASSVSRGFYGYTF
>TRBD2|TRBV19|TRBJ2-1
CASSIDLAGGRDEQFF
>NA|TRBV7-9|TRBJ2-7
CASSFPAGARWEQYF
>TRBD1|TRBV18|TRBJ2-7
CASSLTGQGRSREQYF
>NA|TRBV10-2|TRBJ1-2
CASSLGTIDYTF
>NA|TRBV7-2|TRBJ1-1
CASSHGQPAEAFF
>TRBD2|TRBV11-3|TRBJ2-3
CASSSGTSGVTDTQYF
>TRBD1|TRBV30|TRBJ1-2
CASTGDYGYTF
>NA|TRBV6-6|TRBJ1-5
CATARGRDQPQHF
>NA|TRBV7-2|TRBJ2-3
CASSLAQENTQYF